The clone carrying this TCR beta chain was observed a few times. The sample comes from a study of regulatory T cells in long-lasting Graves disease. Time point meaning: persistent/refractory GD, antithyroid drugs over 5 years with positive TRAb. Extracted PBMC RNA gave rise to the TCR library. The TCR beta library used iRepertoire HTBI primers with Arm-PCR amplification of CDR3. TCRdb itself ran the multiplex PCR reads through MiXCR, one entry per CDR3 protein. Here the sample spans roughly 450,000 distinct CDR3 sequences, around a fifth being singletons. CDR3 length: 15 amino acids. The V end was cut by 0 bases, the J end by 7 bases, with 14 bases between. CDR1 and CDR2 from the germline V gene are SGHTS and YDEGEE.

This specimen consisted of peripheral blood mononuclear cells (PBMCs), obtained when the disease was refractory, from a patient treated with antithyroid drugs. This receptor was obtained from a female donor with Graves disease. This sequence joins TRBV5-8 and TRBJ1-5; TRBD1 is a possible D gene (5 bases). The CDR3 sequence is CASSLAGGSGQPQHF. Written as DNA, the CDR3 is TGTGCCAGCAGCTTGGCCGGGGGATCGGGACAGCCCCAGCATTTT.